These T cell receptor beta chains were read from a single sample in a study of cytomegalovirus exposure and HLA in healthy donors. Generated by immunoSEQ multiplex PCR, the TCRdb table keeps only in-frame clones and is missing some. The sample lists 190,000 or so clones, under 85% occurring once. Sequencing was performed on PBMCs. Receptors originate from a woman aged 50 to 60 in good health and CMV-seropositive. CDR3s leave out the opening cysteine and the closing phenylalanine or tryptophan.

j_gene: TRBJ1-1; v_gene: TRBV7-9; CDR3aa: ASSQQGIGTEAF
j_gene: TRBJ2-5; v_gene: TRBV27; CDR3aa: ASSPQAGPETQY
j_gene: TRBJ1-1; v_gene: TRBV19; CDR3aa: ASSITTGANTEAF
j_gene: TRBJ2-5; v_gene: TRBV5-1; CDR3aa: ASSLGGGDQETQY
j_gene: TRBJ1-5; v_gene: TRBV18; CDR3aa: ASSPGVGRGNSNQPQH
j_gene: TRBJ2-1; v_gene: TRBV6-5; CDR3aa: ASSRTSGGHREF
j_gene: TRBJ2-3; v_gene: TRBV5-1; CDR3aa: ASSLRQGVTDTQY
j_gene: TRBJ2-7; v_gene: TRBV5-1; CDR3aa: ASSLNTRALYEQY
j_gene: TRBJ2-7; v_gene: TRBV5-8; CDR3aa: ASSLSGFYEQY
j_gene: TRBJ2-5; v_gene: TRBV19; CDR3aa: ASSIRDFQETQY
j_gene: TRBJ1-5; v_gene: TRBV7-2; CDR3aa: ASSLVRNSNQPQH
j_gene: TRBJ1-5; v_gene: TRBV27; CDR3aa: ASSLGQGVGQPQH
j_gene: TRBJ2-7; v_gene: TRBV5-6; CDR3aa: ASRKTGTGRYEQY
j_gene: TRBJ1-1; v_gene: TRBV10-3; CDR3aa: AISQDRMNTEAF
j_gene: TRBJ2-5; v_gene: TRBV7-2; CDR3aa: ASSLGSLAGTQETQY
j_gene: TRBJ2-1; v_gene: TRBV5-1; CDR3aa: ASSLVAGNYNEQF
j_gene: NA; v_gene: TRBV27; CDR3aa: ASSPSEVDGEQY
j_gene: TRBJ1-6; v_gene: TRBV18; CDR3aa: ASSPKKGRPYNSPLH
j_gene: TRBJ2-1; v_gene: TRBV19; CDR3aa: ASSIVSGNLRNEQF
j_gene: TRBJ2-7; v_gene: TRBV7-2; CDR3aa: ASSLGGQGRGEQY
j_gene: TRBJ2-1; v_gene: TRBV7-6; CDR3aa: ASSPGPAGVGYNEQF
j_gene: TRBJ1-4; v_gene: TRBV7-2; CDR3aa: ASSLGGDNEKLF
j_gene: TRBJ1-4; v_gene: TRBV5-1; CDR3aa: ASSSYPRTGVGEKLF
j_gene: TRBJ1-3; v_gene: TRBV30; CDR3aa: AWSVRGGGNTIY
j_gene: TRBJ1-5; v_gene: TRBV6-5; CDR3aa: ASSKDSLTIQPQH
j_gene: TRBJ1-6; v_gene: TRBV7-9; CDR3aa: ASSFLSRGPDSPLH
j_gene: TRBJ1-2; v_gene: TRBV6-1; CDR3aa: ASSARGNYGYT
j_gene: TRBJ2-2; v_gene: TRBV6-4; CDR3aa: ASSPQNTGELF
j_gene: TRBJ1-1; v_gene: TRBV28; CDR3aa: ASSLAGTRAEAF
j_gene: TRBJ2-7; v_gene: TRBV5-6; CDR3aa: ASSLIGSSYEQY
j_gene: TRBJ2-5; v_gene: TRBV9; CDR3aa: ASSVGGEGETQY
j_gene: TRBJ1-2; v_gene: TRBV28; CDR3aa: ASRNSRNSNYGYT
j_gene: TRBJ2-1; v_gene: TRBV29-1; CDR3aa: SVEATREDEQF
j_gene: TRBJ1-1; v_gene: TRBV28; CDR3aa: ASIEAGGMNTEAF
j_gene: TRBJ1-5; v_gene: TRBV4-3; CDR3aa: ASSQDRATTGLQPQH
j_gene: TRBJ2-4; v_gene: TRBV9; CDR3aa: ASSVTAGSLAKNIQY